The 18 T cell receptor beta chains listed next were all sequenced from one sample in a study of identical twins. One entry per CDR3 protein, called by TCRdb with MiXCR from the 5' RACE reads. The table lists nearly 250,000 distinct CDR3 sequences, about 7% of them singletons, with 3.5% to 4% in the top ten. The sample also formed part of further work on yellow fever vaccine responses in identical twins.

Input material: memory (CD45RO+) T cells sorted from blood. These receptors were obtained from a young woman in good health.

This chain joins TRBV27 and TRBJ2-2; 10 bases fit TRBD1. CDR1 is MNHEY and CDR2 is SMNVEV in the germline V gene (reference sequence). The J segment lost 5 bases and the V segment lost 6 bases, leaving 6 bases of the junction unmatched. CDR3 length: 15 residues. CDR3 loop: CASRTGGIGTGELFF. DNA of the CDR3: TGTGCCAGCAGGACAGGGGGCATAGGAACCGGGGAGCTGTTTTTT.

This clonotype showed up many times. The rearrangement links TRBV10-3 to TRBJ2-7; tentative D call: TRBD1 (5 bases). Per the germline V gene, CDR1 is ENHRY and CDR2 is SYGVKD. Trimming pared 6 bases from V and 3 bases from J, leaving 9 bases between. The CDR3 spans 12 residues. The chain's CDR3 is CAISATGYEQYV. CDR3 coding DNA: TGTGCCATCAGCGCTACAGGCTACGAGCAGTACGTC.

This clonotype was seen many times. The V gene is TRBV5-1, the J gene TRBJ2-1, with TRBD2 identical over 8 bases. Trimming took 5 bases from V and 8 from J; bases not matched to a gene: 9. The CDR3 loop spans 14 amino acids. Per germline, CDR1 SGHRS and CDR2 YFSETQ. The CDR3 DNA reads TGCGCCAGCAGGGAAGGACTAGCAATCCATGAGCAGTTCTTC. Its protein is CASREGLAIHEQFF.

This clonotype has more than one count but fewer than ten. The J gene is TRBJ2-3, the V gene TRBV6-1; a weak D match, TRBD2 (6 bases). Trimming left V 5 bases short and J 10 bases short, with 16 bases between. The CDR3 runs 13 residues. Germline V gene data show CDR1 as MNHNS and CDR2 as SASEGT. The CDR3 DNA follows: TGTGCCAGCAGTCCCAAAAGACTAGAGGCGCAGTATTTT. Its protein product is CASSPKRLEAQYF.

This clonotype was found many times. The V and J genes are TRBV18 and TRBJ1-6; D is unclear. In germline, CDR1 is KGHSH, CDR2 LQKENI. CDR3 length: 13 amino acids. V was clipped by 2 bases and J by 15 bases, with 14 bases between them. The CDR3 loop reads CASSPTRDSSLHF. The CDR3 DNA sequence: TGTGCCAGCTCACCAACCCGAGACTCCAGCCTCCACTTT.

This clonotype showed up just a few times. In DNA, the CDR3 is TGTGCCAGCAGCCAACCGGGGACCAAGGGAGAGACCCAGTACTTC. It translates to CASSQPGTKGETQYF. J is TRBJ2-5 and V is TRBV4-2; either TRBD1 or TRBD2 may supply D (5 bases each). V lost 2 bases to trimming and J lost 4 bases, with 14 bases between them. Germline CDR1 and CDR2: LGHNA and YNFKEQ. The length of the CDR3 is 15 residues.

Concerning this clonotype: The junction and the germline gene differ at one end; a read error may be behind it. This CDR3 is CASSFSGVQEAQYF. Written as DNA, the CDR3 is TGTGCCAGCAGTTTTAGCGGGGTTCAAGAGGCCCAGTACTTC. The V call is TRBV28, the J call TRBJ2-5; 8 bases are a match to TRBD2. Germline V gene lookup returns CDR1 MDHEN and CDR2 SYDVKM. This CDR3 spans 14 amino acids. The full variable domain, in which reference TRBV28 and TRBJ2-5 provide the parts outside the CDR3, is DVKVTQSSRYLVKRTGEKVFLECVQDMDHENMFWYRQDPGLGLRLIYFSYDVKMKEKGDIPEGYSVSREKKERFSLILESASTNQTSMYLCASSFSGVQEAQYFGPGTRLLVL.

This clonotype has just a few counts. The chain couples TRBV27 to TRBJ1-1, with D uncertain. Trimming took off 5 bases at V and 4 bases at J, with 8 bases between the two ends. The CDR3 runs 12 residues. Germline CDR1 reads MNHEY; CDR2 reads SMNVEV (reference sequence). The CDR3, as DNA: TGTGCCAGCAGTAGTCCGGGCACTGAAGCTTTCTTT. Protein product: CASSSPGTEAFF.

This clonotype was counted only a few times. This rearrangement joins TRBV25-1 to TRBJ1-5; 8 nucleotides line up with TRBD1. The CDR3 is 16 residues long. The ends lost 3 bases at V and 0 bases at J; junction bases unmatched: 4. Germline loops: CDR1 MGHDK, CDR2 SYGVNS. CDR3 sequence reads: CASSDEDRDSNQPQHF. The CDR3 bases are TGTGCCAGCAGTGACGAGGACAGGGATAGCAATCAGCCCCAGCATTTT.

The rearrangement links TRBV7-9 to TRBJ2-1; 8 bases map to TRBD2. Germline-derived CDR1 and CDR2 are SEHNR and FQNEAQ (reference sequence). Unmatched junction bases numbered 7, after V lost 4 bases and J lost 5 bases. The CDR3 runs 15 residues. CDR3 nucleotides: TGTGCCAGCAGCTCCGGACTAGCACAAGACAATGAGCAGTTCTTC. Amino acids: CASSSGLAQDNEQFF.

The rearrangement joins TRBV5-1 to TRBJ1-1; 10 bases map to TRBD1. This CDR3 region has 15 residues. The germline V gene encodes CDR1 SGHRS and CDR2 YFSETQ. The ends lost 5 bases at V and 0 bases at J; junction bases unmatched: 4. The CDR3 bases are TGCGCCAGCAGGCGGACAGGGGGGCTGAACACTGAAGCTTTCTTT. It yields the protein CASRRTGGLNTEAFF. The full variable domain, in which reference TRBV5-1 and TRBJ1-1 provide the parts outside the CDR3, is KAGVTQTPRYLIKTRGQQVTLSCSPISGHRSVSWYQQTPGQGLQFLFEYFSETQRNKGNFPGRFSGRQFSNSRSEMNVSTLELGDSALYLCASRRTGGLNTEAFFGQGTRLTVV.

This clonotype was recorded at least ten times. The chain employs TRBV10-3 and TRBJ2-1, with 12 bases identical to TRBD2. There are 15 residues in the CDR3. V lost 6 bases to trimming and J lost 9 bases; unmatched junction nucleotides: 9. Germline V gene data show CDR1 as ENHRY and CDR2 as SYGVKD. The CDR3, as DNA: TGTGCCATCAGGAGACTAGCGGGAGAAAACAGTGAGCAGTTCTTC. This sequence encodes CAIRRLAGENSEQFF.

This clonotype was seen a handful of times. V usage is TRBV28 and J usage is TRBJ2-1, with a weak D call TRBD2 (5 bases). Germline CDR1 is MDHEN and CDR2 is SYDVKM. V lost 6 bases and J lost 6, with 12 bases in between. The CDR3 is 13 amino acids. Here the CDR3 reads CASRAGPFNEQFF. DNA for the CDR3: TGTGCCAGCAGGGCGGGCCCTTTCAATGAGCAGTTCTTC.

The chain joins TRBV6-5 to TRBJ2-1; 7 positions agree with TRBD1. The trim removed 2 bases at V and 3 bases at J, leaving 4 bases unmatched. The germline V gene encodes CDR1 MNHEY and CDR2 SVGAGI. The CDR3 length is 15 residues. CDR3 DNA sequence: TGTGCCAGCAGTTACAGGGGGCCCTTCTACAATGAGCAGTTCTTC. Its protein is CASSYRGPFYNEQFF.

This clonotype was seen a handful of times. The V call is TRBV7-9, the J call TRBJ1-4; tentatively, D is TRBD1 (5 bases). With 5 bases removed from V and 1 base from J, the gap between germline ends came to 5 bases. From germline, CDR1 is SEHNR and CDR2 FQNEAQ (reference sequence). The CDR3 runs 13 residues. In DNA, the CDR3 is TGTGCCAGCAGCCAGGGAACTAATGAAAAACTGTTTTTT. It specifies CASSQGTNEKLFF.

Many counts were recorded for this clonotype. This chain links TRBV5-6 with TRBJ2-3; TRBD2 matches 7 bases. The V and J ends lost 0 bases and 2 bases, in that order; junction bases with no gene match: 6. CDR3 size: 16 residues. Per germline, CDR1 SGHDT and CDR2 YYEEEE. CDR3 protein: CASSLDTSAFTDTQYF. CDR3 bases: TGTGCCAGCAGCTTGGATACTAGCGCCTTCACAGATACGCAGTATTTT.

This clonotype was detected a few times. J is TRBJ2-1 and V is TRBV12-3 or TRBV12-4; D may be TRBD2 (5 bases). The V end was cut by 6 bases, the J end by 4 bases, with 16 bases between. The CDR3 extends over 15 amino acids. The CDR3 here is CASSPSLALYNEQFF. The DNA of the CDR3 is TGTGCCAGCAGCCCAAGTTTAGCGCTTTACAATGAGCAGTTCTTC.

This sequence joins TRBV10-2 and TRBJ2-5, with 10 bases that match TRBD1. The CDR3 covers 12 residues. The ends lost 10 bases at V and 7 bases at J; junction bases unmatched: 6. Germline V gives CDR1 WSHSY, CDR2 SAAADI. The CDR3 region has the DNA TGCGCCATTGGACAGGGGGATGCGACCCAGTACTTC. Protein sequence: CAIGQGDATQYF.